The clone carrying this TCR beta chain was detected only once. As yet, its antigen is unknown. The data are from a study of T cell repertoires in cytomegalovirus infection. TCRdb analysed the reads with MiXCR anew, one entry per CDR3 protein. The sample has 100,000 to 120,000 distinct CDR3 sequences; under 35% are singletons. Trimming at V came to 3 bases and at J to 3 bases, leaving 5 bases not matched to a gene. CDR3 length: 14 residues. Germline lookup yields CDR1 DFQATT and CDR2 SNEGSKA (reference sequence). V is TRBV20-1 and J is TRBJ1-2; 9 nucleotides line up with TRBD1. The sequencing used CD8+ T cells from cultured PBMCs, collected from culture after CMV antigen stimulation. The receptor's source is a human donor in good health (CMV status not recorded). Some clones in this sample may be carry-over from other donors' samples. The CDR3 bases are TGCAGTGCTAGGGACAGGGGAAGCGACTATGGCTACACCTTC. Its protein is CSARDRGSDYGYTF.